This T cell receptor (beta chain) was recorded in a study of shared clonotypes between healthy human individuals. Produced via immunoSEQ multiplex PCR; TCRdb's table is partial and in-frame only. The sample contains about 490,000 clones, around 80% of which appear only once. The CDR3 extends over 15 amino acids. With 5 bases removed from V and 4 bases from J, the gap between germline ends came to 17 bases. Per germline, CDR1 SGHTA and CDR2 FQGNSA. The chain has TRBV7-2 and TRBJ1-2, with D possibly TRBD1 on 6 matching bases. The TCR was taken from a middle-aged woman in good health. Some clones in this sample may be carry-over from other donors' samples. The sample consisted of PBMCs. The CDR3 DNA is TGTGCCAGCAGCCCCGCATCAAGGGGGAGCTATGGCTACACCTTC. It encodes CASSPASRGSYGYTF.